These 15 T cell receptor beta chains originate from one sample sequenced in a study of T cells after posttransplantation cyclophosphamide. Libraries were prepared by immunoSEQ multiplex PCR; TCRdb keeps only in-frame clonotypes and omits some of them. This sample carries under 45,000 clones and no singletons, and 5.5% to 7% goes to the top ten. Sequenced: PBMCs. These receptors all come from a man between 25 and 39 years old in good health and a related stem cell transplant donor.

This clone was seen at least ten times. The chain recombines TRBV5-1 with TRBJ2-1; perhaps TRBD2 as D (5 bases). The ends were cut back, 0 bases at V and 0 bases at J, with 10 bases in the middle. This CDR3 has 16 amino acids. Germline lookup yields CDR1 SGHRS and CDR2 YFSETQ. For the CDR3, the DNA is TGCGCCAGCAGCTTGGGCCGGGGTAGCTCCTACAATGAGCAGTTCTTC. It yields the protein CASSLGRGSSYNEQFF.

This clone was seen at least ten times. The chain carries TRBV7-9 and TRBJ1-4, with a tentative D call TRBD1 (6 bases). Germline assignment: CDR1 SEHNR and CDR2 FQNEAQ (reference sequence). The CDR3 runs to 17 residues. The chain's CDR3 is CASRPPHSGGLAEKLFF. CDR3 sequence (DNA): TGTGCAAGTCGCCCCCCCCACTCGGGGGGGCTGGCTGAAAAACTGTTTTTT.

Many counts were recorded for this clone. V usage is TRBV6-1 and J usage is TRBJ1-2; D gene unclear. The CDR3 runs 13 residues. V lost 2 bases, J lost 6 bases, and 10 bases lay in between. Germline V gives CDR1 MNHNS, CDR2 SASEGT. DNA of the CDR3: TGTGCCAGCAGTGAAACGCAGGTCCATGGCTACACCTTC. It translates to CASSETQVHGYTF.

This chain connects TRBV18 to TRBJ1-5; TRBD1 might be the D (6 bases). The V and J ends lost 6 bases and 5 bases respectively, with 11 bases between them. There are 13 residues in the CDR3. Germline-derived CDR1 and CDR2 are KGHSH and LQKENI. The CDR3 reads CASSAGADQPQHF. Here the CDR3 DNA reads TGTGCCAGCTCCGCAGGGGCGGATCAGCCCCAGCATTTT. Together with reference TRBV18 and TRBJ1-5, the CDR3 gives the full variable domain: NAGVMQNPRHLVRRRGQEARLRCSPMKGHSHVYWYRQLPEEGLKFMVYLQKENIIDESGMPKERFSAEFPKEGPSILRIQQVVRGDSAAYFCASSAGADQPQHFGDGTRLSIL.

As DNA, the CDR3 is TGTGCCAGCAGCCCCCAAGGGGATACGCAGTATTTT. Protein product: CASSPQGDTQYF. The rearrangement uses TRBV7-3 and TRBJ2-3; D gene unclear. CDR1 and CDR2 from the germline V gene are SGHTA and FQGTGA. Trimming shortened V by 5 bases and J by 6 bases, and 9 bases separated the two germline ends. CDR3 length equals 12 residues.

This clone was seen many times. This chain connects TRBV11-2 to TRBJ2-5; 8 bases agree with TRBD1. CDR1 and CDR2 from the germline V gene are SGHAT and FQNNGV. The J segment lost 5 bases and the V segment lost 5 bases, leaving 7 bases of the junction unmatched. CDR3 size: 14 residues. The CDR3, as DNA: TGTGCCAGCAGCGGTTCGACAGGGGAGGAGACCCAGTACTTC. Translating it yields CASSGSTGEETQYF.

This clone was detected ten times or more. The CDR3: CASRVGDYQETQYF. CDR3 nucleotide sequence: TGTGCCAGCAGGGTGGGGGACTACCAAGAGACCCAGTACTTC. The chain recombines TRBV6-1 with TRBJ2-5; tentatively, D is TRBD2 (6 bases). Germline V gene sequence: CDR1 MNHNS, CDR2 SASEGT. The CDR3 runs 14 residues. V was clipped by 6 bases and J by 0 bases, with 11 bases between them.

This clone came up many times. V gene TRBV15 combines with J gene TRBJ1-2; the D is unclear. V was pared by 0 bases and J by 1 base, with 9 bases between. This CDR3 is 15 amino acids long. Germline V gene data show CDR1 as LNHNV and CDR2 as YYDKDF (reference sequence). The CDR3 spells CATSRDLADNYGYTF. CDR3 nucleotide sequence: TGTGCCACCAGCAGAGATCTTGCAGATAACTATGGCTACACCTTC.

This clone was seen repeatedly, ten times or more. The chain uses TRBV6-4 and TRBJ1-5; D gene ambiguous. Germline values: CDR1 MRHNA, CDR2 SNTAGT. The V gene lost 2 bases and the J gene lost 0 bases, with 14 bases spanning the gap. This CDR3 contains 17 residues. The CDR3 region is CASSDPPENYSNQPQHF. The CDR3 nucleotides are TGTGCCAGCAGTGACCCGCCAGAGAACTATAGCAATCAGCCCCAGCATTTT.

The table lists this clone with many counts. This rearrangement joins TRBV12-3 or TRBV12-4 to TRBJ1-1, with a possible D match to TRBD1 (5 bases). V shed 5 bases and J shed 6 bases, with 16 bases lying between them. The CDR3 runs 14 residues. CDR3 sequence (DNA): TGTGCCAGCAGTCGGGGGGTGGATTACCCTGAAGCTTTCTTT. Its translation is CASSRGVDYPEAFF.

This clone was seen many times. The V call is TRBV12-5, the J call TRBJ2-1, with TRBD1 matching over 12 bases. Germline V gene sequence: CDR1 LGHNT, CDR2 FRNRAP. Trimming cost V 1 base and J 9 bases; bases outside gene matches: 4. The CDR3 contains 15 residues. CDR3 DNA sequence: TGTGCTAGTGGTTTGGGGGGACAGGGGGCGGTTGAGCAGTTCTTC. Protein: CASGLGGQGAVEQFF. The full variable domain, with the rest looked up from reference TRBV12-5 and TRBJ2-1, is DARVTQTPRHKVTEMGQEVTMRCQPILGHNTVFWYRQTMMQGLELLAYFRNRAPLDDSGMPKDRFSAEMPDATLATLKIQPSEPRDSAVYFCASGLGGQGAVEQFFGPGTRLTVL.

This clone was counted ten times or more. V is TRBV7-9 and J is TRBJ1-6; 7 positions agree with TRBD1. CDR3 length: 15 residues. Germline V gene sequence: CDR1 SEHNR, CDR2 FQNEAQ (reference sequence). Trimming at V came to 2 bases and at J to 8 bases, leaving 6 bases not matched to a gene. CDR3 nucleotides: TGTGCCAGCAGCTTATTGGCAGGGGGTCATTCACCCCTCCACTTT. Translation: CASSLLAGGHSPLHF. Variable domain in full (rest from reference TRBV7-9 and TRBJ1-6): DTGVSQNPRHKITKRGQNVTFRCDPISEHNRLYWYRQTLGQGPEFLTYFQNEAQLEKSRLLSDRFSAERPKGSFSTLEIQRTEQGDSAMYLCASSLLAGGHSPLHFGNGTRLTVT.

At least ten counts were recorded for this clone. This chain links TRBV5-6 with TRBJ1-6; TRBD1 might be the D (6 bases). V shed 1 base and J shed 6 bases, with 17 bases lying between them. The germline CDR1 and CDR2 sequences are SGHDT and YYEEEE. The CDR3 is 17 amino acids. The CDR3 loop is CASSLFFLTGGNSPLHF. For the CDR3, the DNA is TGTGCCAGCAGCTTGTTCTTCTTGACAGGAGGTAATTCACCCCTCCACTTT.

This clone was counted ten times or more. As DNA, the CDR3 is TGTGCCAGCAGGAGAAGCGGGACAGGGACCTCTGAAGCTTTCTTT. It translates to CASRRSGTGTSEAFF. The chain combines TRBV25-1 with TRBJ1-1; 9 positions match TRBD1. The CDR3 loop spans 15 amino acids. Unmatched junction bases numbered 11, after V lost 6 bases and J lost 6 bases. Germline-derived CDR1 and CDR2 are MGHDK and SYGVNS.

There are many counts of this clone. This chain connects TRBV6-2 or TRBV6-3 to TRBJ1-4, with 10 bases aligning to TRBD1. J lost 7 bases, V lost 5 bases, and 7 bases had no gene match. CDR1 is MNHEY, CDR2 SVGEGT, per germline. This CDR3 contains 15 residues. The CDR3 DNA sequence: TGTGCCAGCAGTAAGAGACAGGGGGCGAGTGAAAAACTGTTTTTT. It codes for CASSKRQGASEKLFF.